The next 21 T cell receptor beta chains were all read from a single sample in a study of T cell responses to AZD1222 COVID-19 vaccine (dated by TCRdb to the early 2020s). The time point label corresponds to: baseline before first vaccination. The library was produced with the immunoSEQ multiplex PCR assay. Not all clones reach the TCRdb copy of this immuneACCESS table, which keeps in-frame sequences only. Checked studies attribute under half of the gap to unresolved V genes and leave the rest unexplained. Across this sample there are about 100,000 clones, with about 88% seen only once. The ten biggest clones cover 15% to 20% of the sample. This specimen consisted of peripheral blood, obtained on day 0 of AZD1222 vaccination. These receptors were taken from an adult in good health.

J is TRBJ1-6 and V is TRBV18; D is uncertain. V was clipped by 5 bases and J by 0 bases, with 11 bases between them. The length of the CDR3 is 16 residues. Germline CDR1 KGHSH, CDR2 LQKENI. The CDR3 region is CASSTDRSSYNSPLHF. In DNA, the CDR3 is TGTGCCAGCTCAACAGATAGAAGCTCCTATAATTCACCCCTCCACTTT.

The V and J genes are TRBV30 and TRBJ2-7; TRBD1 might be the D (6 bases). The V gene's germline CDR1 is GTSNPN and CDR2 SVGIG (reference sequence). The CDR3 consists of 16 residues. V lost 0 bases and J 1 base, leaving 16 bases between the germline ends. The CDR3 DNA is TGTGCCTGGAGTGTTTTCAGGGGATCGATTTCCTACGAGCAGTACTTC. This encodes CAWSVFRGSISYEQYF.

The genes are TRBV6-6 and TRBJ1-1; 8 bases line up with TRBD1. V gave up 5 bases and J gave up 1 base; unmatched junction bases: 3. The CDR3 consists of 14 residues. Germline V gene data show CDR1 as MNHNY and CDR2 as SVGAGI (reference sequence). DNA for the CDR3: TGTGCCAGCAGTGACGGACAGGGGAACACTGAAGCTTTCTTT. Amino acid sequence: CASSDGQGNTEAFF.

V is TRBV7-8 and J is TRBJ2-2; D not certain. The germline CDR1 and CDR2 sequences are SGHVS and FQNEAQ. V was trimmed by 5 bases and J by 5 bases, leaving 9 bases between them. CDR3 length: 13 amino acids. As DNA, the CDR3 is TGTGCCAGCAGCCCGTCTGGTACCGGGGAGCTGTTTTTT. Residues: CASSPSGTGELFF. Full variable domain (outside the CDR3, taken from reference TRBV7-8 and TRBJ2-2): GAGVSQSPRYKVAKRGQDVALRCDPISGHVSLFWYQQALGQGPEFLTYFQNEAQLDKSGLPSDRFFAERPEGSVSTLKIQRTQQEDSAVYLCASSPSGTGELFFGEGSRLTVL.

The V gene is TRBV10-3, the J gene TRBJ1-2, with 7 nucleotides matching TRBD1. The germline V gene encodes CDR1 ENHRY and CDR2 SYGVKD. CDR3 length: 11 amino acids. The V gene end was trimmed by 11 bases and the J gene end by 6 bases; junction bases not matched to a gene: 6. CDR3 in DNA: TGTGCCTCATCCGGGACAGATGGCTACACCTTC. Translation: CASSGTDGYTF.

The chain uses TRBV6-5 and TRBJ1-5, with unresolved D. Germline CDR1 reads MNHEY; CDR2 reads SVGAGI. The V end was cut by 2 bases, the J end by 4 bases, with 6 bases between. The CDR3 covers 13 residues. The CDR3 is CASSYGSNQPQHF. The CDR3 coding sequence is TGTGCCAGCAGTTACGGATCAAATCAGCCCCAGCATTTT.

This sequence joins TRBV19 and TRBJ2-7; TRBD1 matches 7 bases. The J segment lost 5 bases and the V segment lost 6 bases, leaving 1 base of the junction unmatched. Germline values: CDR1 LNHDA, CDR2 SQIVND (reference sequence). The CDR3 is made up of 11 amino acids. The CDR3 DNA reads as TGTGCCAGTAGACAGGGGAACGAGCAGTACTTC. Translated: CASRQGNEQYF.

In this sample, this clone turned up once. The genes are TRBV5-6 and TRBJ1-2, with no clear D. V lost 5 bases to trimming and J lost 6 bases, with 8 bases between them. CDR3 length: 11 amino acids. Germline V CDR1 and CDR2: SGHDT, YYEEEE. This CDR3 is CASSYLDGYTF. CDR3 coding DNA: TGTGCCAGCAGTTATCTTGATGGCTACACCTTC. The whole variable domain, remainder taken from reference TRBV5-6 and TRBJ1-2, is DAGVTQSPTHLIKTRGQQVTLRCSPKSGHDTVSWYQQALGQGPQFIFQYYEEEERQRGNFPDRFSGHQFPNYSSELNVNALLLGDSALYLCASSYLDGYTFGSGTRLTVV.

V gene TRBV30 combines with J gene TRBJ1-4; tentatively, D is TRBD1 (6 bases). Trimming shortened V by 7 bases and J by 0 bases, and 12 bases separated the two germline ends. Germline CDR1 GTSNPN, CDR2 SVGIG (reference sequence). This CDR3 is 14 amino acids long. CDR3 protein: CASFRTATNEKLFF. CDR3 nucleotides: TGTGCCTCCTTCCGGACAGCAACTAATGAAAAACTGTTTTTT.

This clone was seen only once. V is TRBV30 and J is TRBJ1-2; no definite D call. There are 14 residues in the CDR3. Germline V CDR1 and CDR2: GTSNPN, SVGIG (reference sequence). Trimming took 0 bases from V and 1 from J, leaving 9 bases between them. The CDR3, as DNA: TGTGCCTGGAGTGTAAGCGAGGTTAACTATGGCTACACCTTC. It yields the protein CAWSVSEVNYGYTF.

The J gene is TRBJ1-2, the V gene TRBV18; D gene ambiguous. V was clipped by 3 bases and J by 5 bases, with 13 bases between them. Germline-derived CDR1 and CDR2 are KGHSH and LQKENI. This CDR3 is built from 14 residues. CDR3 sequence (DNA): TGTGCCAGCTCACCCGGCTCAAACGGATATGGCTACACCTTC. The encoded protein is CASSPGSNGYGYTF.

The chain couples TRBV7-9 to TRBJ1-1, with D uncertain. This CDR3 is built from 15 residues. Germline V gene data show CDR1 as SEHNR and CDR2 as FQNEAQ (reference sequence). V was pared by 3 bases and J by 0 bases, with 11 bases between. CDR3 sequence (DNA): TGTGCCAGCAGCTTCTCCGACGTTGTGAACACTGAAGCTTTCTTT. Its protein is CASSFSDVVNTEAFF.

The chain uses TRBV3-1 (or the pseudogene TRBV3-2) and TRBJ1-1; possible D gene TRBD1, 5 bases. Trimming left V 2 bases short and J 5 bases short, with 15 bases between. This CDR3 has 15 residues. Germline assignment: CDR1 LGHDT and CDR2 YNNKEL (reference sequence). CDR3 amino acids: CASSQSPRVGTEAFF. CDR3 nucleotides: TGTGCCAGCAGCCAAAGTCCCAGGGTTGGAACTGAAGCTTTCTTT.

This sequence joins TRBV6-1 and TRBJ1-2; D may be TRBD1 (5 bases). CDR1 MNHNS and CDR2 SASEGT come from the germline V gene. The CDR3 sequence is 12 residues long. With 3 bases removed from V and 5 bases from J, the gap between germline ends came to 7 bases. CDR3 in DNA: TGTGCCAGCAGTGAGACAGTTTATGGCTACACCTTC. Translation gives CASSETVYGYTF.

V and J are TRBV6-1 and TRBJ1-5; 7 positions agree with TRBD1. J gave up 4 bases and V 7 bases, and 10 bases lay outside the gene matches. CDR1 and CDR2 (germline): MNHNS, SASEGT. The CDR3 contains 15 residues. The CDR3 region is CASKPFDRVNQPQHF. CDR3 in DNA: TGTGCCAGCAAGCCCTTTGACAGGGTAAATCAGCCCCAGCATTTT.

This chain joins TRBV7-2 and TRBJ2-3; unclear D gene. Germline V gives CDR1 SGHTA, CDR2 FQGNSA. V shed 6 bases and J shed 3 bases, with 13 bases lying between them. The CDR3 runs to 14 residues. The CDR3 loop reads CASSFSSTTDTQYF. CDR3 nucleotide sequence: TGTGCCAGCAGTTTCTCCTCTACGACAGATACGCAGTATTTT.

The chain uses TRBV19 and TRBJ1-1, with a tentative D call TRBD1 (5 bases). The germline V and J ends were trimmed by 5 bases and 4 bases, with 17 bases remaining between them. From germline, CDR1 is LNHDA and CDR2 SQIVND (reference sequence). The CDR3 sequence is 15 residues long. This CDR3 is CASSPGGGIGTEAFF. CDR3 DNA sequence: TGTGCCAGTAGTCCCGGTGGGGGGATTGGCACTGAAGCTTTCTTT.

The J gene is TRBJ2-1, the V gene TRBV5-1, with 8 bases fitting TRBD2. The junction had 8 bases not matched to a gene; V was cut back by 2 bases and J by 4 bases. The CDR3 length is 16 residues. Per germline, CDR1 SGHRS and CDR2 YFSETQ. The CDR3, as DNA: TGCGCCAGCAGCTTCACTAGCCGGGGGGGTTACAATGAGCAGTTCTTC. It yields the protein CASSFTSRGGYNEQFF.

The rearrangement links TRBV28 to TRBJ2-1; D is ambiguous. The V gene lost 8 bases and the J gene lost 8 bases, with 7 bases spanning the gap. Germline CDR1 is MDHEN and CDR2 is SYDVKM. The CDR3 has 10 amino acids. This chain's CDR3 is CASSNYEQFF. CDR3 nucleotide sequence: TGTGCCAGCTCCAACTATGAGCAGTTCTTC.

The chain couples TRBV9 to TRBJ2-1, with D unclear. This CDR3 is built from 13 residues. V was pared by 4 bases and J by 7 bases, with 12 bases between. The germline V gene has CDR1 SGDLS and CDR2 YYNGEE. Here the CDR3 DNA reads TGTGCCAGCAGCCTCCGTACCGAAAATGAGCAGTTCTTC. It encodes CASSLRTENEQFF.

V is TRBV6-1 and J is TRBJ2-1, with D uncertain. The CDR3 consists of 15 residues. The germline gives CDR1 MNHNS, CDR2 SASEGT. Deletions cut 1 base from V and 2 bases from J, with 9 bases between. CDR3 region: CASSEGRIPYNEQFF. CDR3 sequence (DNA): TGTGCCAGCAGTGAAGGTCGGATACCCTACAATGAGCAGTTCTTC.